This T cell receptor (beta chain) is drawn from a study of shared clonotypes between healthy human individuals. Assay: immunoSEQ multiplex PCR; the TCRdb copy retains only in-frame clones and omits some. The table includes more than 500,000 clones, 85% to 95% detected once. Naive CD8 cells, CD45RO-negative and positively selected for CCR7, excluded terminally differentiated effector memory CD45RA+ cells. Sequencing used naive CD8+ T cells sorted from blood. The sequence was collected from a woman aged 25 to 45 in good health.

The CDR3 protein is CASSRPGTENYGYTF. DNA of the CDR3: TGTGCCAGCAGCCGTCCCGGGACCGAGAACTATGGCTACACCTTC. This chain uses TRBV5-6 with TRBJ1-2; D is perhaps TRBD1 (5 bases). Trimming pared 4 bases from V and 2 bases from J, leaving 15 bases between. CDR3 size: 15 residues. Germline V gene data show CDR1 as SGHDT and CDR2 as YYEEEE.